One and the same sample provided the 32 T cell receptor beta chains below, sequenced in a study of beta chain features in type 1 diabetes. Whole-study results and caveats: Moderate but significant shortening of TCRB CDR3s was recorded in all four CD4+ subsets from Type 1 diabetes patients.

Sequencing targeted expressed TCRB transcripts, as all isolated RNA had been reverse transcribed. Profiling relied on immunoSEQ multiplex PCR, and the TCRdb table lists in-frame clones only, not all of them. This table holds a few hundred thousand clones, approximately 15% found once. What these receptors recognize is not known. Sequences were obtained from naive CD4+ T cells from blood. These receptors were taken from a man between 18 and 35 years old with type 1 diabetes.

This chain links TRBV18 with TRBJ2-5, with 7 bases aligning to TRBD1. The last part of the DNA fits TRBJ2-7 better; the J call may be wrong. This CDR3 comprises 14 residues. Germline lookup yields CDR1 KGHSH and CDR2 LQKENI. The CDR3 nucleotides read TGTGCCAGCTCAACCCGGGACAGTACCTACGAGCAGTACTTC. Translation gives CASSTRDSTYEQYF.

The chain couples TRBV2 to TRBJ2-7; 12 nucleotides line up with TRBD1. Looked up from germline, CDR1 is SNHLY and CDR2 is FYNNEI. The CDR3 length is 15 residues. Trimming at V came to 5 bases and at J to 3 bases, leaving 5 bases not matched to a gene. Written as DNA, the CDR3 is TGTGCCAGCAGTTCGGGACAGGGGGCCATCTACGAGCAGTACTTC. It translates to CASSSGQGAIYEQYF.

The genes are TRBV25-1 and TRBJ2-3; D not certain. The V end lost 4 bases, the J end lost 0 bases, and 8 bases lay between the germline ends. The CDR3 loop spans 14 amino acids. Germline CDR1 and CDR2: MGHDK and SYGVNS. CDR3 amino acids: CASSGSPSTDTQYF. The CDR3 region has the DNA TGTGCCAGCAGTGGTAGCCCCAGCACAGATACGCAGTATTTT.

The chain uses TRBV5-4 and TRBJ2-5; D unclear. V lost 2 bases, J lost 1 base, and 6 bases lay in between. This CDR3 has 13 residues. Germline assignment: CDR1 SGHNT and CDR2 YYREEE (reference sequence). In nucleotides, the CDR3 is TGTGCCAGCAGCTTTCAGTCCCAAGAGACCCAGTACTTC. As protein: CASSFQSQETQYF.

The CDR3 is CATSRGGAAYEQYF. DNA for the CDR3: TGTGCCACCAGCAGAGGGGGAGCCGCCTACGAGCAGTACTTC. The J gene is TRBJ2-7, the V gene TRBV15; tentative D call: TRBD2 (5 bases). The CDR3 is made up of 14 amino acids. Germline loops: CDR1 LNHNV, CDR2 YYDKDF (reference sequence). V was pared by 1 base and J by 2 bases, with 9 bases between.

The chain carries TRBV20-1 and TRBJ2-7; possible D gene TRBD2, 5 bases. The CDR3 extends over 11 amino acids. Germline CDR1 DFQATT, CDR2 SNEGSKA (reference sequence). Trimming shortened V by 6 bases and J by 6 bases, and 12 bases separated the two germline ends. The CDR3 DNA sequence: TGCAGTGCATTCACTAGTGGCGAGCAGTACTTC. It is translated as CSAFTSGEQYF.

This clone was observed a few times. The chain employs TRBV19 and TRBJ2-1, with D possibly being TRBD1 (6 bases). Trimming took 4 bases from V and 3 from J, leaving 16 bases between them. The CDR3 totals 16 residues. Germline-derived CDR1 and CDR2 are LNHDA and SQIVND (reference sequence). The DNA for the CDR3 is TGTGCCAGTAGTACCCGGCGTTCAGGGGACTACAATGAGCAGTTCTTC. This sequence encodes CASSTRRSGDYNEQFF.

In its sample, this clone was seen a few times. One end of the junction fails to match germline, which may point to a read error. The chain uses TRBV20-1 and TRBJ1-6, with 7 bases lining up with TRBD1. The CDR3 covers 10 residues. Germline V gene data show CDR1 as DFQATT and CDR2 as SNEGSKA (reference sequence). CDR3 in DNA: TGCAGTGCTTCAATTGCGACAGGGATTTTT. Encoded protein: CSASIATGIF.

This chain uses TRBV29-1 with TRBJ1-1, with D possibly being TRBD1 (6 bases). Germline CDR1 and CDR2: SQVTM and ANQGSEA. V lost 6 bases, J lost 5 bases, and 16 bases lay in between. The CDR3 contains 13 residues. The CDR3 here is CSVPDEGGTEAFF. The CDR3 DNA sequence: TGCAGCGTCCCGGATGAGGGGGGGACTGAAGCTTTCTTT.

The table lists this clone with a few counts. CDR3 amino acids: CASSSLAGGGYEQYF. As DNA, the CDR3 is TGTGCCAGCAGTTCCTTAGCGGGAGGGGGCTACGAGCAGTACTTC. The chain couples TRBV27 to TRBJ2-7, with TRBD2 matching 11 bases. The V and J ends lost 4 bases and 3 bases, in that order; junction bases with no gene match: 5. CDR1 is MNHEY and CDR2 is SMNVEV in the germline V gene (reference sequence). CDR3 length: 15 amino acids.

This clone has ten or more counts. V gene TRBV23-1 combines with J gene TRBJ1-1; TRBD1 matches 7 bases. TRBV23-1 belongs to the ORF category, with a function that is uncertain. V shed 3 bases and J 8 bases; nucleotides not matched to a gene: 6. The CDR3 is 13 residues long. CDR3 amino acids: CASSHGRGSEAFF. The DNA of the CDR3 is TGCGCCAGCAGTCATGGCAGGGGGTCGGAAGCTTTCTTT.

This clone was seen only a few times. The V call is TRBV2, the J call TRBJ2-1; D not certain. This CDR3 has 15 residues. Germline CDR1 is SNHLY and CDR2 is FYNNEI. V was pared by 6 bases and J by 0 bases, with 12 bases between. The CDR3 loop is CASRPRLLSYNEQFF. The CDR3 DNA reads as TGTGCCAGCAGACCCAGACTGCTCTCCTACAATGAGCAGTTCTTC.

In this sample, this clone turned up a few times. V is TRBV29-1 and J is TRBJ2-3, with D possibly TRBD1 on 6 matching bases. The CDR3 runs 14 residues. Between the trimmed V and J ends, which lost 7 bases and 4 bases, there was a span of 18 bases. Germline CDR1 reads SQVTM; CDR2 reads ANQGSEA. Here the CDR3 reads CSAATGQGPDTQYF. CDR3 nucleotide sequence: TGCAGCGCCGCCACAGGGCAGGGCCCAGATACGCAGTATTTT.

The chain combines TRBV15 with TRBJ2-3; TRBD1 matches 8 bases. The V gene end was trimmed by 2 bases and the J gene end by 4 bases; junction bases not matched to a gene: 14. The CDR3 spans 18 residues. Looked up from germline, CDR1 is LNHNV and CDR2 is YYDKDF (reference sequence). In DNA, the CDR3 is TGTGCCACCAGCAGACCTAACAGGGGGGCGGTAATACCAGATACGCAGTATTTT. This sequence encodes CATSRPNRGAVIPDTQYF.

V and J are TRBV5-4 and TRBJ2-1; 10 bases align to TRBD2. The CDR3 spans 14 residues. Germline V CDR1 and CDR2: SGHNT, YYREEE (reference sequence). The V and J ends lost 4 bases and 16 bases, in that order; junction bases with no gene match: 14. The CDR3: CASSRNGLAVGSFF. The CDR3 DNA reads TGTGCCAGCAGCCGAAACGGACTAGCGGTGGGATCTTTCTTC.

This clone has only a few counts. This CDR3 is also generated by other DNA sequences in the sample. The J gene is TRBJ1-2, the V gene TRBV29-1; D is ambiguous. V gave up 1 base and J gave up 5 bases, with 11 bases separating them. The CDR3 is made up of 13 amino acids. Germline loops: CDR1 SQVTM, CDR2 ANQGSEA. CDR3 nucleotides: TGCAGCGTTGAAGTCCGGACGGGGTATGGCTACACCTTC. Encoded protein: CSVEVRTGYGYTF.

In this sample, this clone turned up a few times. The rearrangement joins TRBV4-2 to TRBJ1-4; 7 nucleotides agree with TRBD1. The CDR3 has 14 amino acids. From germline, CDR1 is LGHNA and CDR2 YNFKEQ. V gave up 3 bases and J gave up 8 bases; unmatched junction bases: 6. The DNA for the CDR3 is TGTGCCAGCAGCCAGCTAACAGGGGACGAAAAACTGTTTTTT. This codes for CASSQLTGDEKLFF.

This sequence joins TRBV7-9 and TRBJ2-3; the D is unclear. Germline CDR1 reads SEHNR; CDR2 reads FQNEAQ (reference sequence). The CDR3 is made up of 14 amino acids. Trimming shortened V by 1 base and J by 0 bases, and 5 bases separated the two germline ends. CDR3 amino acids: CASSLGPSTDTQYF. The CDR3 DNA follows: TGTGCCAGCAGCTTAGGGCCTAGCACAGATACGCAGTATTTT.

This chain links TRBV2 with TRBJ1-5; no clear D gene. Germline V gene data show CDR1 as SNHLY and CDR2 as FYNNEI. There are 13 residues in the CDR3. Trimming pared 8 bases from V and 0 bases from J, leaving 8 bases between. The CDR3 DNA sequence: TGTGCCAGCGTCCGGGATAGCAATCAGCCCCAGCATTTT. This translates into CASVRDSNQPQHF.

This clone showed up just a few times. CDR3 region: CATPGPGQAPGWPGELFF. CDR3 DNA: TGTGCCACTCCAGGACCGGGACAGGCCCCTGGGTGGCCCGGGGAGCTGTTTTTT. The V call is TRBV7-9, the J call TRBJ2-2, with TRBD1 matching 8 bases. Germline CDR1 SEHNR, CDR2 FQNEAQ (reference sequence). The CDR3 has 18 residues. Trimming removed 10 bases from V and 6 bases from J; junction bases left unmatched: 22.

The sample holds a few counts of this clone. The V call is TRBV7-2, the J call TRBJ2-1; TRBD1 matches at 9 bases. There are 15 residues in the CDR3. CDR1 is SGHTA and CDR2 is FQGNSA in the germline V gene. Germline trimming cut 4 bases from V and 6 bases from J; bases unmatched to any gene: 7. The CDR3 DNA follows: TGTGCCAGCAGCTCAGCCGGGACAGGGTTCAATGAGCAGTTCTTC. It encodes CASSSAGTGFNEQFF.

This clone was detected a few times. The CDR3 region has the DNA TGTGCCTCTCCGGGACAGCTTAATGAAAAACTGTTTTTT. Translation: CASPGQLNEKLFF. The rearrangement links TRBV30 to TRBJ1-4; 7 bases line up with TRBD1. The CDR3 covers 13 residues. Germline trimming cut 7 bases from V and 4 bases from J; bases unmatched to any gene: 6. Germline V gene data show CDR1 as GTSNPN and CDR2 as SVGIG (reference sequence).

This clone showed up just a few times. This CDR3 is CAWGPAREQYF. The DNA of the CDR3 is TGTGCCTGGGGGCCCGCGCGCGAGCAGTACTTC. The chain has TRBV30 and TRBJ2-7, with D hard to call. V lost 5 bases and J 6 bases, leaving 11 bases between the germline ends. The germline V gene has CDR1 GTSNPN and CDR2 SVGIG (reference sequence). CDR3 length: 11 amino acids.

This clone was counted a few times. This rearrangement joins TRBV29-1 to TRBJ1-2; the D gene is possibly TRBD1 (5 bases). This CDR3 has 12 amino acids. The V gene's germline CDR1 is SQVTM and CDR2 ANQGSEA. Trimming shortened V by 4 bases and J by 6 bases, and 12 bases separated the two germline ends. CDR3 sequence: CSVVGQGHGYTF. The CDR3, as DNA: TGCAGCGTTGTGGGTCAGGGCCATGGCTACACCTTC. Looking up the rest from reference TRBV29-1 and TRBJ1-2 gives the full variable domain: SAVISQKPSRDICQRGTSLTIQCQVDSQVTMMFWYRQQPGQSLTLIATANQGSEATYESGFVIDKFPISRPNLTFSTLTVSNMSPEDSSIYLCSVVGQGHGYTFGSGTRLTVV.

This clone was seen a few times. The V call is TRBV7-2, the J call TRBJ2-5; tentative D call: TRBD2 (6 bases). Deletions cut 5 bases from V and 0 bases from J, with 13 bases between. This CDR3 comprises 15 residues. Looked up from germline, CDR1 is SGHTA and CDR2 is FQGNSA. CDR3 loop: CASSRDLLYQETQYF. CDR3 coding DNA: TGTGCCAGCAGCCGGGACTTATTATACCAAGAGACCCAGTACTTC.

This clone was detected only a few times. The chain couples TRBV4-1 to TRBJ1-1; D unresolved. V lost 4 bases and J 4 bases, leaving 13 bases between the germline ends. The CDR3 contains 14 residues. The germline V gene encodes CDR1 MGHRA and CDR2 YSYEKL. The CDR3 sequence: CASSPFPFRTEAFF. The CDR3 DNA follows: TGCGCCAGCAGCCCCTTTCCGTTCCGCACTGAAGCTTTCTTT.

The rearrangement joins TRBV27 to TRBJ1-1; 9 bases are shared with TRBD1. Germline CDR1 reads MNHEY; CDR2 reads SMNVEV (reference sequence). The V and J ends lost 4 bases and 4 bases, in that order; junction bases with no gene match: 4. The CDR3 runs 14 residues. CDR3 loop: CASSSQGAGTEAFF. The CDR3 bases are TGTGCCAGCAGTTCACAGGGGGCCGGCACTGAAGCTTTCTTT.

This clone was detected only a few times. The CDR3 spells CASSKFSGGVYNEQFF. The CDR3 coding sequence is TGCGCCAGCAGCAAATTCAGCGGGGGGGTATACAATGAGCAGTTCTTC. The V and J genes are TRBV4-3 and TRBJ2-1, with 10 bases fitting TRBD2. Germline V lookup: CDR1 LGHNA, CDR2 YSLEER. V shed 5 bases and J 4 bases; nucleotides not matched to a gene: 8. CDR3 size: 16 residues.

The sample holds a few counts of this clone. CDR3 region: CASRRQGLYEQYF. CDR3 nucleotide sequence: TGTGCCAGCAGAAGACAGGGGCTCTACGAGCAGTACTTC. The chain carries TRBV28 and TRBJ2-7; 8 positions match TRBD1. The CDR3 has 13 residues. The germline gives CDR1 MDHEN, CDR2 SYDVKM. V lost 6 bases, J lost 3 bases, and 4 bases stayed unmatched. Filled out from reference TRBV28 and TRBJ2-7, the complete variable domain reads DVKVTQSSRYLVKRTGEKVFLECVQDMDHENMFWYRQDPGLGLRLIYFSYDVKMKEKGDIPEGYSVSREKKERFSLILESASTNQTSMYLCASRRQGLYEQYFGPGTRLTVT.

The rearrangement uses TRBV19 and TRBJ1-1, with D perhaps TRBD1 (5 bases). CDR1 is LNHDA, CDR2 SQIVND, per germline (reference sequence). Trimming pared 10 bases from V and 4 bases from J, leaving 16 bases between. This CDR3 has 13 amino acids. The CDR3 region has the DNA TGTGCCACCTTGTCGCAGGGCCTCACTGAAGCTTTCTTT. Translation gives CATLSQGLTEAFF. The variable domain in full, with the rest retrieved from reference TRBV19 and TRBJ1-1, is DGGITQSPKYLFRKEGQNVTLSCEQNLNHDAMYWYRQDPGQGLRLIYYSQIVNDFQKGDIAEGYSVSREKKESFPLTVTSAQKNPTAFYLCATLSQGLTEAFFGQGTRLTVV.

This clone was observed a few times. This chain joins TRBV30 and TRBJ1-5; no clear D gene. Trimming removed 2 bases from V and 4 bases from J, with 6 bases in between. Germline CDR1 reads GTSNPN; CDR2 reads SVGIG (reference sequence). CDR3 length: 12 residues. This CDR3 is CAWSWRNQPQHF. The CDR3 DNA is TGTGCCTGGAGTTGGCGGAATCAGCCCCAGCATTTT.

This chain joins TRBV28 and TRBJ2-7, with D perhaps TRBD1 (6 bases). Trimming pared 8 bases from V and 4 bases from J, leaving 15 bases between. CDR3 size: 13 residues. CDR1 MDHEN and CDR2 SYDVKM come from the germline V gene. The CDR3, as DNA: TGTGCCAGCGGGCGGACAGACTTATACGAGCAGTACTTC. This encodes CASGRTDLYEQYF.